This TCR beta chain was observed in a study of graft-versus-host responses after intestinal transplantation. Study context: Every recipient underwent anti-thymocyte globulin induction, then tacrolimus and steroids for two to four years.

About this clone itself: As yet, its antigen is unknown.

The CDR3 has 15 residues. The germline CDR1 and CDR2 sequences are SGDLS and YYNGEE. The V end was cut by 0 bases, the J end by 5 bases, with 15 bases between. Assay used: immunoSEQ multiplex PCR; TCRdb lists only in-frame clones, some missing. This repertoire shows tens of thousands of clones, about 90% found once; its top ten account for 0.62%. The study, taken as a whole, reports: After transplant, early declines in HvG clones were associated with peak levels of circulating GvH clones. Individuals carrying graft-donor T cell macrochimerism showed high graft-versus-host to host-versus-graft clonal ratios in allografts. Researchers found GvH clones in recipient marrow, and some showed up first in ileum or blood.

This receptor was identified in a human donor who was the organ donor for an intestinal transplant. Here the sequenced sample was unstimulated CD4+ T cells sorted from spleen or lymph node cells, taken before transplant. V usage is TRBV9 and J usage is TRBJ2-7, with D hard to call. CDR3 DNA sequence: TGTGCCAGCAGCGTAGGTCCTCCTAGGTCTCACGAGCAGTACTTC. It is translated as CASSVGPPRSHEQYF.